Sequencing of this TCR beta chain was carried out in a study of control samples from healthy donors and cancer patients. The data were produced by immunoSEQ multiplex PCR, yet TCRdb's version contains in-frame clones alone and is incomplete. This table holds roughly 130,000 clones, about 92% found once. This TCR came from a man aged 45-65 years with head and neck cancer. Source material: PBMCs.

CDR3 sequence reads: CASSLGMGGYTF. The CDR3 region has the DNA TGTGCCAGCAGTCTAGGGATGGGTGGCTACACCTTC. The rearrangement links TRBV27 to TRBJ1-2; no clear D. V was clipped by 5 bases and J by 7 bases, with 11 bases between them. In germline, CDR1 is MNHEY, CDR2 SMNVEV (reference sequence). This CDR3 region has 12 residues.